Following are 30 T cell receptor beta chains from one sample sequenced in a study of T cell responses to AZD1222 COVID-19 vaccine (dated by TCRdb to the early 2020s). The library was obtained by the immunoSEQ multiplex PCR assay. TCRdb re-hosts the immuneACCESS table, in-frame sequences only. Its copies lack some clones; in the studies checked, an unresolved V gene accounts for under half of them, and the cause for the rest is not known. In this sample the table shows some 84,000 clones, around 88% of which occur a single time. The ten largest clones represent around a tenth of the sample. In the paper's terms, the time point label means: about 28 days (+/-7) after the second vaccine dose. The starting material was peripheral blood, obtained 28 days after the second AZD1222 dose. Every receptor here comes from an adult who received the AZD1222 COVID-19 vaccine.

This clone is a singleton in its sample. The V call is TRBV7-9, the J call TRBJ2-1; no firm D call. Trimming took off 0 bases at V and 0 bases at J, with 12 bases between the two ends. Germline loops: CDR1 SEHNR, CDR2 FQNEAQ (reference sequence). This CDR3 comprises 17 residues. In DNA, the CDR3 is TGTGCCAGCAGCTTAGCCCAGACCGGGCTCTCCTACAATGAGCAGTTCTTC. This sequence encodes CASSLAQTGLSYNEQFF.

The rearrangement links TRBV3-1 (or the pseudogene TRBV3-2) to TRBJ2-5; possibly TRBD1 for D (7 bases). Trimming stripped 0 bases from V and 14 bases from J, with 22 bases between. This CDR3 region has 15 residues. Looked up from germline, CDR1 is LGHDT and CDR2 is YNNKEL (reference sequence). This chain's CDR3 is CASSQDFRGRGASYF. In nucleotides, the CDR3 is TGTGCCAGCAGCCAAGATTTCCGAGGCAGGGGGGCCTCCTACTTC.

Only one count was recorded for this clone. The chain uses TRBV4-1 and TRBJ2-4, with TRBD1 matching over 7 bases. Germline V gives CDR1 MGHRA, CDR2 YSYEKL. CDR3 length: 12 amino acids. V shed 6 bases and J 5 bases; nucleotides not matched to a gene: 1. The CDR3 here is CASRGTENIQYF. Here the CDR3 DNA reads TGCGCCAGCAGGGGGACAGAAAACATTCAGTACTTC.

The chain employs TRBV27 and TRBJ2-7, with TRBD2 identical over 14 bases. The CDR3 spans 17 residues. In germline, CDR1 is MNHEY, CDR2 SMNVEV (reference sequence). Losses at the gene ends were 4 bases for V and 0 bases for J; bases not matched to a gene: 5. CDR3 protein: CASSSRGLAGASYEQYF. The DNA of the CDR3 is TGTGCCAGCAGTTCCCGGGGACTAGCGGGGGCCTCCTACGAGCAGTACTTC.

Only one count was recorded for this clone. The chain combines TRBV19 with TRBJ1-1; 7 positions agree with TRBD1. After removal of 7 bases from V and 8 bases from J, the junction contained 10 bases not matched to a gene. This CDR3 is built from 13 residues. Germline assignment: CDR1 LNHDA and CDR2 SQIVND (reference sequence). The CDR3 bases are TGTGCCAGTACGCAACCGGGACAGAGAGAAGCTTTCTTT. It is translated as CASTQPGQREAFF. Variable domain in full (rest from reference TRBV19 and TRBJ1-1): DGGITQSPKYLFRKEGQNVTLSCEQNLNHDAMYWYRQDPGQGLRLIYYSQIVNDFQKGDIAEGYSVSREKKESFPLTVTSAQKNPTAFYLCASTQPGQREAFFGQGTRLTVV.

V is TRBV28 and J is TRBJ2-7; D is perhaps TRBD1 or TRBD2 (5 bases each). Germline V gene sequence: CDR1 MDHEN, CDR2 SYDVKM. This CDR3 contains 16 residues. Trimming cost V 6 bases and J 1 base, with 19 bases left between them. The DNA for the CDR3 is TGTGCCAGCAGCGGACCCGGGGACGGGGAGTCCTACGAGCAGTACTTC. As protein: CASSGPGDGESYEQYF.

The V and J genes are TRBV11-3 and TRBJ2-7, with unresolved D. The V gene's germline CDR1 is SGHNT and CDR2 YENEEA. The CDR3 loop spans 13 amino acids. V lost 2 bases, J lost 3 bases, and 8 bases lay in between. The CDR3 coding sequence is TGTGCCAGCAGCTTATGTGACAACTACGAGCAGTACTTC. This sequence encodes CASSLCDNYEQYF.

This chain connects TRBV6-5 to TRBJ2-7; D could derive from TRBD1 or TRBD2 (5 bases each). CDR1 is MNHEY, CDR2 SVGAGI, per germline. The V gene lost 4 bases and the J gene lost 6 bases, with 16 bases spanning the gap. The CDR3 consists of 14 residues. The CDR3 DNA is TGTGCCAGCAGTTCGCCACAGGTTCGGGGCGAGCAGTACTTC. Encoded protein: CASSSPQVRGEQYF.

V is TRBV19 and J is TRBJ1-2; D remains unclear. The CDR3 runs to 14 residues. Germline-derived CDR1 and CDR2 are LNHDA and SQIVND (reference sequence). Between the trimmed V and J ends, which lost 4 bases and 0 bases, there was a span of 9 bases. Here the CDR3 reads CASSTDGANYGYTF. For the CDR3, the DNA is TGTGCCAGTAGTACGGACGGTGCTAACTATGGCTACACCTTC.

V and J are TRBV4-1 and TRBJ2-3; D gene uncertain. The CDR3 contains 12 residues. V shed 5 bases and J shed 2 bases, with 5 bases lying between them. CDR1 is MGHRA and CDR2 is YSYEKL in the germline V gene. CDR3 nucleotides: TGCGCCAGCAGCACCCCCACAGATACGCAGTATTTT. Translation gives CASSTPTDTQYF.

The genes are TRBV4-3 and TRBJ2-7; TRBD1 agrees at 7 bases. This CDR3 is 13 amino acids long. Germline V gene data show CDR1 as LGHNA and CDR2 as YSLEER. Unmatched junction bases numbered 3, after V lost 4 bases and J lost 3 bases. CDR3 nucleotides: TGCGCCAGCAGCCGCTGGGACAGCTACGAGCAGTACTTC. It is translated as CASSRWDSYEQYF.

This clone was seen just once. V and J are TRBV5-8 and TRBJ1-2; the D gene is possibly TRBD1 (6 bases). Trimming cost V 5 bases and J 0 bases, with 14 bases left between them. The length of the CDR3 is 15 residues. From germline, CDR1 is SGHTS and CDR2 YDEGEE. The CDR3 loop is CASSLNRDSNYGYTF. CDR3 DNA sequence: TGTGCCAGCAGTTTAAACAGGGACTCTAACTATGGCTACACCTTC.

The chain carries TRBV18 and TRBJ2-7, with a tentative D call TRBD1 (6 bases). V lost 3 bases and J 5 bases, leaving 17 bases between the germline ends. This CDR3 has 15 residues. Per the germline V gene, CDR1 is KGHSH and CDR2 is LQKENI. CDR3 loop: CASSPSSQGGHEQYF. The CDR3 coding sequence is TGTGCCAGCTCACCGTCATCACAGGGTGGCCACGAGCAGTACTTC.

The sample holds a few counts of this clone. The rearrangement joins TRBV18 to TRBJ2-2, with 8 positions matching TRBD2. Losses at the gene ends were 0 bases for V and 1 base for J; bases not matched to a gene: 7. Germline assignment: CDR1 KGHSH and CDR2 LQKENI. There are 18 residues in the CDR3. CDR3 sequence (DNA): TGTGCCAGCTCACCACCGTCGCGCGGGGGGCGGAACACCGGGGAGCTGTTTTTT. It specifies CASSPPSRGGRNTGELFF.

The rearrangement links TRBV3-1 (or the pseudogene TRBV3-2) to TRBJ2-1; TRBD1 matches 9 bases. After removal of 6 bases from V and 8 bases from J, the junction contained 11 bases not matched to a gene. Germline values: CDR1 LGHDT, CDR2 YNNKEL (reference sequence). The CDR3 has 15 amino acids. The CDR3 nucleotides are TGTGCCAGCAGTTTCATTAGGACAGGGGTCCATGAGCAGTTCTTC. Its translation is CASSFIRTGVHEQFF.

This chain links TRBV27 with TRBJ2-7, with 10 positions matching TRBD1. Germline assignment: CDR1 MNHEY and CDR2 SMNVEV (reference sequence). The CDR3 is 13 amino acids. The V segment lost 6 bases and the J segment 8 bases; nucleotides outside the gene matches: 7. CDR3 bases: TGTGCCAGCAGGCGGACAGGGGGAGAGAAGCAGTACTTC. It encodes CASRRTGGEKQYF.

This clone has just a few counts. This chain joins TRBV5-6 and TRBJ1-5, with D unclear. Germline V gives CDR1 SGHDT, CDR2 YYEEEE. This CDR3 has 12 residues. Deletions cut 1 base from V and 6 bases from J, with 5 bases between. The CDR3 sequence is CASSLYGQPQHF. The CDR3 bases are TGTGCCAGCAGCTTGTATGGTCAGCCCCAGCATTTT.

The chain has TRBV7-3 and TRBJ2-2; 7 bases line up with TRBD1. Trimming cost V 1 base and J 2 bases; bases outside gene matches: 4. The CDR3 length is 16 residues. Germline V CDR1 and CDR2: SGHTA, FQGTGA. CDR3 protein: CASSLRGQANTGELFF. The CDR3 coding sequence is TGTGCCAGCAGCTTAAGAGGACAGGCCAACACCGGGGAGCTGTTTTTT.

This sequence joins TRBV12-3 or TRBV12-4 and TRBJ2-5, with unresolved D. The ends were cut back, 3 bases at V and 5 bases at J, with 4 bases in the middle. The CDR3 is 11 residues long. CDR3 region: CASSLAETQYF. The DNA for the CDR3 is TGTGCCAGCAGTTTGGCGGAGACCCAGTACTTC.

The chain joins TRBV18 to TRBJ2-1; 10 nucleotides agree with TRBD1. The CDR3 loop spans 16 amino acids. The J segment lost 4 bases and the V segment lost 0 bases, leaving 3 bases of the junction unmatched. Germline V gene sequence: CDR1 KGHSH, CDR2 LQKENI. In DNA form, the CDR3 reads TGTGCCAGCTCACCACCGGGACAGGGGATGTACAATGAGCAGTTCTTC. Translated, it gives CASSPPGQGMYNEQFF. The full variable domain, completed using reference TRBV18 and TRBJ2-1, is NAGVMQNPRHLVRRRGQEARLRCSPMKGHSHVYWYRQLPEEGLKFMVYLQKENIIDESGMPKERFSAEFPKEGPSILRIQQVVRGDSAAYFCASSPPGQGMYNEQFFGPGTRLTVL.

The J gene is TRBJ1-1, the V gene TRBV5-4; 7 nucleotides align to TRBD1. J was trimmed by 1 base and V by 4 bases; bases with no gene match: 4. CDR1 SGHNT and CDR2 YYREEE come from the germline V gene (reference sequence). The CDR3 spans 14 residues. This CDR3 is CASSLRQGNTEAFF. CDR3 coding DNA: TGTGCCAGCAGCCTCAGACAGGGGAACACTGAAGCTTTCTTT. The whole variable domain, remainder taken from reference TRBV5-4 and TRBJ1-1, is ETGVTQSPTHLIKTRGQQVTLRCSSQSGHNTVSWYQQALGQGPQFIFQYYREEENGRGNFPPRFSGLQFPNYSSELNVNALELDDSALYLCASSLRQGNTEAFFGQGTRLTVV.

V is TRBV20-1 and J is TRBJ1-3; D unresolved. Germline V lookup: CDR1 DFQATT, CDR2 SNEGSKA (reference sequence). Trimming shortened V by 6 bases and J by 2 bases, and 2 bases separated the two germline ends. The CDR3 runs to 10 residues. The CDR3 is CSATGNTIYF. As DNA, the CDR3 is TGCAGTGCAACTGGAAACACCATATATTTT.

This sequence joins TRBV9 and TRBJ2-7; 7 bases are a match to TRBD1. Germline V gene lookup returns CDR1 SGDLS and CDR2 YYNGEE. Trimming took 4 bases from V and 0 from J; bases not matched to a gene: 7. The CDR3 runs 15 residues. CDR3 nucleotide sequence: TGTGCCAGCAGCTACAACTCAGGGGGCTCCTACGAGCAGTACTTC. This translates into CASSYNSGGSYEQYF.

The sample holds a few counts of this clone. This chain links TRBV14 with TRBJ1-2; maybe TRBD1 (6 bases). This CDR3 spans 13 amino acids. CDR1 is SGHDN, CDR2 FVKESK, per germline. Between the trimmed V and J ends, which lost 6 bases and 4 bases, there was a span of 12 bases. CDR3 protein: CASSPGTSYGYTF. The CDR3 region has the DNA TGTGCCAGCAGTCCCGGGACATCCTATGGCTACACCTTC.

This clone was recorded only once. The V gene is TRBV12-3 or TRBV12-4, the J gene TRBJ1-2; D is unresolved. The CDR3 runs to 11 residues. The V end lost 5 bases, the J end lost 9 bases, and 10 bases lay between the germline ends. The CDR3 bases are TGTGCCAGCAGTCCGACATCCAGCTACACCTTC. Its protein product is CASSPTSSYTF.

The chain joins TRBV18 to TRBJ1-5, with 7 positions matching TRBD1. This CDR3 spans 15 amino acids. J lost 2 bases, V lost 0 bases, and 1 base had no gene match. The germline V gene has CDR1 KGHSH and CDR2 LQKENI. DNA of the CDR3: TGTGCCAGCTCACCACCAGGGGGCGGCAATCAGCCCCAGCATTTT. Translated: CASSPPGGGNQPQHF.

This chain joins TRBV7-2 and TRBJ2-5, with TRBD1 matching 9 bases. The J segment lost 4 bases and the V segment lost 5 bases, leaving 11 bases of the junction unmatched. This CDR3 comprises 16 residues. Germline CDR1 reads SGHTA; CDR2 reads FQGNSA. The CDR3 reads CASSQQGARVGETQYF. In DNA, the CDR3 is TGTGCCAGCAGCCAACAGGGGGCAAGGGTTGGAGAGACCCAGTACTTC. The full variable domain, rest sourced from reference TRBV7-2 and TRBJ2-5, is GAGVSQSPSNKVTEKGKDVELRCDPISGHTALYWYRQSLGQGLEFLIYFQGNSAPDKSGLPSDRFSAERTGGSVSTLTIQRTQQEDSAVYLCASSQQGARVGETQYFGPGTRLLVL.

This chain connects TRBV19 to TRBJ1-5; 8 bases are a match to TRBD1. The CDR3 length is 17 residues. CDR1 and CDR2 (germline): LNHDA, SQIVND (reference sequence). The V and J ends lost 5 bases and 0 bases, in that order; junction bases with no gene match: 9. The CDR3 bases are TGTGCCAGTAGTCTCGGACAGGGCTCTTATAGCAATCAGCCCCAGCATTTT. It codes for CASSLGQGSYSNQPQHF.

The rearrangement joins TRBV5-4 to TRBJ1-1; D is possibly TRBD1 (6 bases). The germline gives CDR1 SGHNT, CDR2 YYREEE (reference sequence). The CDR3 is 14 residues long. V was clipped by 0 bases and J by 1 base, with 7 bases between them. For the CDR3, the DNA is TGTGCCAGCAGCTTGGCAGGGGCGAACACTGAAGCTTTCTTT. Its protein product is CASSLAGANTEAFF.

This chain links TRBV6-1 with TRBJ1-4; 7 bases match TRBD1. This CDR3 is 15 amino acids long. The germline V gene encodes CDR1 MNHNS and CDR2 SASEGT. Losses at the gene ends were 3 bases for V and 7 bases for J; bases not matched to a gene: 8. The CDR3 spells CASSDERQGPEKLFF. The CDR3 DNA is TGTGCCAGCAGTGATGAAAGACAGGGCCCTGAAAAACTGTTTTTT.